The entry below gives a single T cell receptor beta chain sequence along with its context. CDR1 and CDR2 (germline): MGHDK, SYGVNS. The trim removed 1 base at V and 7 bases at J, leaving 7 bases unmatched. The CDR3 extends over 16 amino acids. These data are taken from a study of blood T cells in healthy people across ages. The use of a sample-barcoded 5' primer and a J-beta primer mix characterized a second PCR of about 7 to 12 cycles. Template switching added a 12-random-nucleotide identifier to every cDNA molecule. TCRdb processed the 5' RACE reads anew with MiXCR; each CDR3 protein has one entry. The sample gives about 840,000 distinct CDR3 sequences, about 28% of which show up once; approximately 10% is in the top ten. A further study also used this sample, focusing on T cells of mothers and their children.

The receptor was isolated from a woman aged 40-49 years in good health. V gene TRBV25-1 combines with J gene TRBJ1-6, with TRBD1 identical over 7 bases. Input material: blood. The DNA for the CDR3 is TGTGCCAGCAGTGAATTAGAGGGGGCGCGGAATTCACCCCTCCACTTT. Protein product: CASSELEGARNSPLHF.